One and the same sample provided the 30 T cell receptor beta chains below, sequenced in a study of beta chain features in type 1 diabetes. Regarding the study as a whole: Shortening that was moderate but significant affected the TCRB CDR3s of Type 1 diabetes patients in all four CD4+ subsets.

Of the isolated RNA, all was reverse transcribed, and so the sequenced material was expressed TCRB transcripts. Data came from immunoSEQ multiplex PCR; TCRdb stores just in-frame clones and leaves some out. There are more than 250,000 clones in the sample; around 21% occur only once, and 0.028% lies in the top ten. Their antigen targets remain unknown. The sequenced material came from naive CD4+ T cells from blood. These receptors originate from a woman aged 40 to 55 with type 1 diabetes.

This clone is a singleton in its sample. The chain links TRBV6-4 to TRBJ1-2; maybe TRBD1 (5 bases). Germline CDR1 and CDR2: MRHNA and SNTAGT. The CDR3 is 13 residues long. The ends were cut back, 9 bases at V and 4 bases at J, with 15 bases in the middle. CDR3 DNA sequence: TGTGCCAGTAACAGGATTCCTCCCTATGGCTACACCTTC. This codes for CASNRIPPYGYTF.

This clone was observed a few times. This chain joins TRBV27 and TRBJ2-2; 12 bases match TRBD1. Germline CDR1 MNHEY, CDR2 SMNVEV (reference sequence). V lost 6 bases and J lost 7; bases outside the gene matches: 6. The CDR3 has 15 amino acids. CDR3 protein: CASSRGQGAVGELFF. CDR3 nucleotides: TGTGCCAGCAGCAGGGGACAGGGGGCTGTCGGGGAGCTGTTTTTT.

The chain links TRBV4-1 to TRBJ2-7, with a possible D match to TRBD2 (5 bases). The V end lost 4 bases, the J end lost 6 bases, and 13 bases lay between the germline ends. Per the germline V gene, CDR1 is MGHRA and CDR2 is YSYEKL. The CDR3 is 13 amino acids. CDR3: CASSPLQRVEQYF. CDR3 nucleotide sequence: TGCGCCAGCAGCCCCCTACAGAGGGTCGAGCAGTACTTC.

The rearrangement uses TRBV7-9 and TRBJ2-5; 8 nucleotides match TRBD2. V was clipped by 4 bases and J by 5 bases; unmatched bases: 15. The CDR3 extends over 17 amino acids. Germline loops: CDR1 SEHNR, CDR2 FQNEAQ (reference sequence). CDR3 amino acids: CASSSTVRDPGGETQYF. CDR3 DNA: TGTGCCAGCAGCTCCACTGTCCGGGACCCGGGGGGGGAGACCCAGTACTTC. Supplemented by reference TRBV7-9 and TRBJ2-5, the full variable domain reads DTGVSQNPRHKITKRGQNVTFRCDPISEHNRLYWYRQTLGQGPEFLTYFQNEAQLEKSRLLSDRFSAERPKGSFSTLEIQRTEQGDSAMYLCASSSTVRDPGGETQYFGPGTRLLVL.

This clone turned up a few times. The CDR3 region has the DNA TGTGCCAGCAGCTTAATGGCTAGCGGTCTCTACGAGCAGTACTTC. Its translation: CASSLMASGLYEQYF. This chain connects TRBV7-3 to TRBJ2-7; 7 nucleotides match TRBD2. The CDR3 length is 15 residues. Germline V gives CDR1 SGHTA, CDR2 FQGTGA. Losses at the gene ends were 1 base for V and 3 bases for J; bases not matched to a gene: 6. Complete variable domain (other parts from reference TRBV7-3 and TRBJ2-7): GAGVSQTPSNKVTEKGKYVELRCDPISGHTALYWYRQSLGQGPEFLIYFQGTGAADDSGLPNDRFFAVRPEGSVSTLKIQRTERGDSAVYLCASSLMASGLYEQYFGPGTRLTVT.

The genes are TRBV28 and TRBJ1-2; D possibly corresponds to TRBD1 (6 bases). Deletions cut 4 bases from V and 5 bases from J, with 11 bases between. CDR1 and CDR2 from the germline V gene are MDHEN and SYDVKM. The CDR3 is made up of 13 amino acids. The CDR3 bases are TGTGCCAGCAGTTACAGGGCACAATATGGCTACACCTTC. Its translation is CASSYRAQYGYTF.

This rearrangement joins TRBV18 to TRBJ2-1; TRBD1 aligns across 10 bases. Unmatched junction bases numbered 3, after V lost 5 bases and J lost 2 bases. Germline CDR1 KGHSH, CDR2 LQKENI. The CDR3 covers 15 residues. CDR3 sequence reads: CASSSGQGTYNEQFF. DNA of the CDR3: TGTGCCAGCTCATCGGGACAGGGGACCTACAATGAGCAGTTCTTC.

This clone came up a few times. This chain joins TRBV19 and TRBJ2-3, with a weak D call TRBD1 (5 bases). This CDR3 contains 13 residues. CDR1 and CDR2 from the germline V gene are LNHDA and SQIVND (reference sequence). Trimming left V 3 bases short and J 4 bases short, with 8 bases between. CDR3 in amino acids: CASSIQGPDTQYF. The CDR3 region has the DNA TGTGCCAGTAGTATCCAGGGCCCAGATACGCAGTATTTT.

The chain recombines TRBV2 with TRBJ1-5, with 8 nucleotides matching TRBD1. This CDR3 region has 14 residues. The ends lost 7 bases at V and 3 bases at J; junction bases unmatched: 5. Germline V lookup: CDR1 SNHLY, CDR2 FYNNEI. The CDR3 sequence is CASMGTGPNQPQHF. In nucleotides, the CDR3 is TGTGCCAGCATGGGGACAGGTCCCAATCAGCCCCAGCATTTT. Based on the CDR3 plus reference TRBV2 and TRBJ1-5, the full variable domain is EPEVTQTPSHQVTQMGQEVILRCVPISNHLYFYWYRQILGQKVEFLVSFYNNEISEKSEIFDDQFSVERPDGSNFTLKIRSTKLEDSAMYFCASMGTGPNQPQHFGDGTRLSIL.

V usage is TRBV19 and J usage is TRBJ2-2; TRBD2 aligns across 8 bases. V shed 4 bases, J shed 1 base, and the junction held 2 bases outside the gene matches. The CDR3 contains 15 residues. Per the germline V gene, CDR1 is LNHDA and CDR2 is SQIVND (reference sequence). The CDR3 loop reads CASSTSGRNTGELFF. CDR3 in DNA: TGTGCCAGTAGTACCAGCGGGAGGAACACCGGGGAGCTGTTTTTT.

This chain links TRBV18 with TRBJ2-7; 12 positions match TRBD1. Germline values: CDR1 KGHSH, CDR2 LQKENI. The CDR3 spans 16 residues. Trimming cost V 5 bases and J 6 bases; bases outside gene matches: 11. The CDR3 is CASSALSGTGGVEQYF. CDR3 in DNA: TGTGCCAGCTCAGCCTTGTCCGGGACAGGGGGCGTCGAGCAGTACTTC.

The chain employs TRBV30 and TRBJ2-1, with 7 bases that match TRBD1. Germline V gives CDR1 GTSNPN, CDR2 SVGIG (reference sequence). The V segment lost 5 bases and the J segment 7 bases; nucleotides outside the gene matches: 11. CDR3 size: 14 residues. The CDR3, as DNA: TGTGCCTGGGGACCCCGGGGACAGCAAAATGAGCAGTTCTTC. Residues: CAWGPRGQQNEQFF.

This clone was seen only a few times. This chain uses TRBV28 with TRBJ2-7; the D gene is possibly TRBD2 (5 bases). The V end lost 7 bases, the J end lost 5 bases, and 15 bases lay between the germline ends. CDR1 is MDHEN, CDR2 SYDVKM, per germline. The CDR3 loop spans 13 amino acids. The CDR3 region is CASKLTGLHEQYF. CDR3 nucleotide sequence: TGTGCCAGCAAACTCACGGGGTTGCACGAGCAGTACTTC.

This clone appeared a few times. The J gene is TRBJ2-4, the V gene TRBV9; the D gene is possibly TRBD1 (5 bases). The CDR3 has 16 amino acids. CDR1 is SGDLS and CDR2 is YYNGEE in the germline V gene. V was pared by 4 bases and J by 9 bases, with 23 bases between. The CDR3 is CASSQGDGRAQVIQYF. For the CDR3, the DNA is TGTGCCAGCAGCCAAGGGGATGGCAGGGCCCAAGTCATTCAGTACTTC.

This chain links TRBV9 with TRBJ2-6; D gene uncertain. Germline V gene data show CDR1 as SGDLS and CDR2 as YYNGEE. The CDR3 spans 15 residues. V was pared by 2 bases and J by 0 bases, with 6 bases between. Here the CDR3 DNA reads TGTGCCAGCAGCGTTTACAGCTCTGGGGCCAACGTCCTGACTTTC. Its translation is CASSVYSSGANVLTF.

The chain carries TRBV9 and TRBJ1-2, with TRBD1 as a possible D gene (5 bases). This CDR3 has 13 amino acids. V shed 0 bases and J shed 7 bases, with 10 bases lying between them. The germline V gene encodes CDR1 SGDLS and CDR2 YYNGEE. CDR3 region: CASSVEQGGGYTF. In DNA form, the CDR3 reads TGTGCCAGCAGCGTAGAGCAGGGTGGTGGCTACACCTTC.

In its sample, this clone was seen a few times. This chain joins TRBV11-1 and TRBJ2-2, with 7 positions matching TRBD1. J lost 4 bases, V lost 2 bases, and 1 base had no gene match. The CDR3 is 14 residues long. Germline V gene data show CDR1 as SGHAT and CDR2 as FQDESV (reference sequence). The chain's CDR3 is CASSLRQGTGELFF. The CDR3 coding sequence is TGTGCCAGCAGCTTAAGACAGGGCACCGGGGAGCTGTTTTTT. The entire variable domain, with the rest obtained from reference TRBV11-1 and TRBJ2-2, is as follows: EAEVAQSPRYKITEKSQAVAFWCDPISGHATLYWYRQILGQGPELLVQFQDESVVDDSQLPKDRFSAERLKGVDSTLKIQPAELGDSAMYLCASSLRQGTGELFFGEGSRLTVL.

This clone was detected once. This chain connects TRBV9 to TRBJ2-3; possibly TRBD2 for D (5 bases). The CDR3 contains 13 residues. CDR1 is SGDLS and CDR2 is YYNGEE in the germline V gene. V shed 1 base and J shed 4 bases, with 7 bases lying between them. The CDR3 DNA reads as TGTGCCAGCAGCGTAAATAGCGCAGATACGCAGTATTTT. Translation: CASSVNSADTQYF. The entire variable domain, with the rest obtained from reference TRBV9 and TRBJ2-3, is as follows: DSGVTQTPKHLITATGQRVTLRCSPRSGDLSVYWYQQSLDQGLQFLIQYYNGEERAKGNILERFSAQQFPDLHSELNLSSLELGDSALYFCASSVNSADTQYFGPGTRLTVL.

Here the CDR3 reads CASSPTSGSIQYF. The CDR3 nucleotides are TGTGCCAGCAGCCCCACTAGCGGCAGCATTCAGTACTTC. The gene calls are TRBV7-8 and TRBJ2-4; 8 positions agree with TRBD2. Trimming cost V 5 bases and J 9 bases; bases outside gene matches: 6. The CDR3 has 13 residues. Germline values: CDR1 SGHVS, CDR2 FQNEAQ. The whole variable domain, remainder taken from reference TRBV7-8 and TRBJ2-4, is GAGVSQSPRYKVAKRGQDVALRCDPISGHVSLFWYQQALGQGPEFLTYFQNEAQLDKSGLPSDRFFAERPEGSVSTLKIQRTQQEDSAVYLCASSPTSGSIQYFGAGTRLSVL.

The J gene is TRBJ2-5, the V gene TRBV28, with 10 bases that match TRBD2. CDR1 MDHEN and CDR2 SYDVKM come from the germline V gene. CDR3 length: 15 residues. The V gene end was trimmed by 3 bases and the J gene end by 5 bases; junction bases not matched to a gene: 6. Here the CDR3 reads CASSLSSGGRETQYF. In DNA, the CDR3 is TGTGCCAGCAGTTTGTCTAGCGGGGGTCGGGAGACCCAGTACTTC.

This chain connects TRBV7-8 to TRBJ2-3; TRBD2 aligns across 12 bases. The CDR3 is 17 residues long. The trim removed 0 bases at V and 6 bases at J, leaving 7 bases unmatched. CDR1 SGHVS and CDR2 FQNEAQ come from the germline V gene. This chain's CDR3 is CASSLAVTSGGEDTQYF. In DNA, the CDR3 is TGTGCCAGCAGCTTAGCCGTGACTAGCGGGGGAGAGGATACGCAGTATTTT.

The rearrangement links TRBV7-2 to TRBJ1-5; D is undetermined. Germline V gives CDR1 SGHTA, CDR2 FQGNSA. V dropped 5 bases and J dropped 3 bases, with 5 bases sitting between them. This CDR3 contains 12 residues. In DNA form, the CDR3 reads TGTGCCAGCAGCCTTCCCAATCAGCCCCAGCATTTT. Protein sequence: CASSLPNQPQHF. The whole variable domain, filled in from reference TRBV7-2 and TRBJ1-5, reads GAGVSQSPSNKVTEKGKDVELRCDPISGHTALYWYRQSLGQGLEFLIYFQGNSAPDKSGLPSDRFSAERTGGSVSTLTIQRTQQEDSAVYLCASSLPNQPQHFGDGTRLSIL.

This chain joins TRBV18 and TRBJ2-7; 9 bases line up with TRBD1. Trimming removed 6 bases from V and 3 bases from J; junction bases left unmatched: 6. Germline CDR1 KGHSH, CDR2 LQKENI. The CDR3 runs 14 residues. The DNA for the CDR3 is TGTGCCAGCTCGACGGGACAGGGTATCTACGAGCAGTACTTC. Translated: CASSTGQGIYEQYF.

J is TRBJ1-5 and V is TRBV2, with TRBD1 identical over 7 bases. Trimming at V came to 8 bases and at J to 2 bases, leaving 3 bases not matched to a gene. The CDR3 is 13 amino acids. CDR1 is SNHLY, CDR2 FYNNEI, per germline. CDR3 sequence reads: CASLDRGNQPQHF. For the CDR3, the DNA is TGTGCCAGCCTCGACAGGGGCAATCAGCCCCAGCATTTT.

This clone was counted a few times. The chain couples TRBV19 to TRBJ2-7, with 12 bases that match TRBD2. The CDR3 spans 15 residues. Trimming took 2 bases from V and 3 from J; bases not matched to a gene: 2. Germline V gives CDR1 LNHDA, CDR2 SQIVND (reference sequence). The CDR3: CASSIRLAGVYEQYF. CDR3 sequence (DNA): TGTGCCAGTAGTATAAGACTAGCGGGAGTCTACGAGCAGTACTTC.

The rearrangement uses TRBV7-2 and TRBJ1-1, with TRBD1 matching over 8 bases. The germline gives CDR1 SGHTA, CDR2 FQGNSA. J gave up 0 bases and V 3 bases, and 3 bases lay outside the gene matches. The CDR3 spans 15 residues. CDR3 residues: CASSFGDRLNTEAFF. The CDR3 coding sequence is TGTGCCAGCAGCTTTGGGGACAGGCTGAACACTGAAGCTTTCTTT.

This clone has just a few counts. This CDR3 is also generated by other DNA sequences in the sample. The rearrangement joins TRBV28 to TRBJ1-5; 7 nucleotides match TRBD1. J lost 4 bases, V lost 4 bases, and 4 bases had no gene match. Per germline, CDR1 MDHEN and CDR2 SYDVKM. This CDR3 spans 14 amino acids. CDR3 residues: CASSSGQPNQPQHF. CDR3 nucleotide sequence: TGTGCCAGCAGTTCGGGACAGCCGAATCAGCCCCAGCATTTT. Full variable domain (outside the CDR3, taken from reference TRBV28 and TRBJ1-5): DVKVTQSSRYLVKRTGEKVFLECVQDMDHENMFWYRQDPGLGLRLIYFSYDVKMKEKGDIPEGYSVSREKKERFSLILESASTNQTSMYLCASSSGQPNQPQHFGDGTRLSIL.

The sample holds a few counts of this clone. This chain joins TRBV2 and TRBJ2-5; D may be TRBD2 (6 bases). Trimming removed 3 bases from V and 5 bases from J, with 13 bases in between. The CDR3 length is 14 residues. The germline V gene has CDR1 SNHLY and CDR2 FYNNEI. CDR3 sequence: CASSEEGLVETQYF. The CDR3 nucleotides read TGTGCCAGCAGTGAGGAGGGACTGGTTGAGACCCAGTACTTC.

A few counts support this clone. The chain carries TRBV5-6 and TRBJ2-1; no clear D gene. The CDR3 has 11 residues. Looked up from germline, CDR1 is SGHDT and CDR2 is YYEEEE. V was trimmed by 6 bases and J by 8 bases, leaving 9 bases between them. The CDR3 region has the DNA TGTGCCAGCACCCTCCAGTATGAGCAGTTCTTC. Translated, it gives CASTLQYEQFF.

This CDR3 is CASSHESNYGYTF. The CDR3 region has the DNA TGCGCCAGCAGCCACGAGTCTAACTATGGCTACACCTTC. The J gene is TRBJ1-2, the V gene TRBV4-3; unclear D gene. V was clipped by 3 bases and J by 0 bases, with 5 bases between them. Per germline, CDR1 LGHNA and CDR2 YSLEER. This CDR3 region has 13 residues.